This is a list of T cell receptor beta chains from one sample in a study of T-cell memory formation after mild COVID-19. Using its own MiXCR run on the 5' RACE reads, TCRdb lists one record per CDR3 protein. Seen here are tens of thousands of distinct CDR3 sequences, about a quarter observed once, and the top ten hold more than 40%. What was sequenced was PBMCs or a T cell subset sorted from them (not recorded which). The receptors here all came from a young man who had mild COVID-19 (a few samples of this study predate the infection). Cell type and time point are not known. Both conserved end residues are part of each CDR3. D genes are given only for firm matches. Only some rows state a clone size, as once, few, many or a class for expanded clones.

j_call,clone_size,v_call,d_call,cdr3_aa,cdr3_nt
TRBJ1-2,-,TRBV5-1,-,CASSLVVGITYGYTF,TGCGCCAGCAGCTTGGTTGTGGGCATCACCTATGGCTACACCTTC
TRBJ2-7,many,TRBV18,-,CASSPGGHSYEQYF,TGTGCCAGCTCACCCGGGGGGCACTCCTACGAGCAGTACTTC
TRBJ2-1,few,TRBV4-1,-,CASSQGPNSYNEQFF,TGCGCCAGCAGCCAAGGGCCAAACTCCTACAATGAGCAGTTCTTC
TRBJ1-5,-,TRBV6-5,TRBD1,CASSKGTGSLDQPQHF,TGTGCCAGCAGTAAGGGGACAGGTTCTTTAGATCAGCCCCAGCATTTT
TRBJ1-2,few,TRBV12-3/TRBV12-4,-,CASSFRGGFYGYTF,TGTGCCAGCAGTTTCCGGGGCGGCTTCTATGGCTACACCTTC
TRBJ2-1,-,TRBV5-1,-,CASSGDTRIEQFF,TGCGCCAGCAGCGGGGACACAAGGATTGAGCAGTTCTTC
TRBJ2-3,-,TRBV7-9,TRBD2,CASSDETSGRGDTQYF,TGTGCCAGCAGCGACGAGACTAGCGGGAGGGGAGATACGCAGTATTTT
TRBJ2-3,few,TRBV5-5,-,CASSTPWRRGGTDTQYF,TGTGCCAGCAGCACCCCGTGGCGACGAGGGGGCACAGATACGCAGTATTTT
TRBJ1-2,-,TRBV4-3,-,CASSQDVWEANYGYTF,TGCGCCAGCAGCCAAGATGTCTGGGAAGCTAACTATGGCTACACCTTC
TRBJ2-5,once,TRBV4-2,TRBD2,CASSRGTSGGRAGETQYF,TGTGCCAGCAGCCGGGGGACTAGCGGGGGAAGAGCTGGGGAGACCCAGTACTTC
TRBJ2-5,many,TRBV5-6,-,CASSLARASRSGGETQYF,TGTGCCAGCAGCTTGGCCAGGGCATCACGGTCGGGTGGAGAGACCCAGTACTTC
TRBJ1-1,-,TRBV6-5,-,CASSPDRTEAFF,TGTGCCAGCAGCCCCGACAGAACTGAAGCTTTCTTT
TRBJ2-7,few,TRBV11-2,-,CASSLDWGEQYF,TGTGCCAGCAGCTTAGATTGGGGGGAGCAGTACTTC
TRBJ2-7,-,TRBV11-2,TRBD1,CASSLGPGQASYEQYF,TGTGCCAGCAGCCTAGGCCCGGGACAGGCCTCCTACGAGCAGTACTTC
TRBJ2-1,few,TRBV6-2/TRBV6-3,-,CASNLGLNEQFF,TGTGCCAGCAACCTGGGTTTGAATGAGCAGTTCTTC
TRBJ2-5,once,TRBV15,-,CATSRRGRTMETQYF,TGTGCCACCAGCAGACGGGGGCGAACGATGGAGACCCAGTACTTC
TRBJ1-5,-,TRBV6-2/TRBV6-3,-,CASTLRYSNQPQHF,TGTGCCAGCACTTTGCGGTATAGCAATCAGCCCCAGCATTTT
TRBJ2-7,-,TRBV4-1,-,CASSQESGGLYEQYF,TGCGCCAGCAGCCAAGAGTCCGGGGGGCTTTACGAGCAGTACTTC
TRBJ1-6,-,TRBV5-6,TRBD1,CASSLGTGVRRNSPLHF,TGTGCCAGCAGCTTGGGGACAGGGGTGCGAAGGAATTCACCCCTCCACTTT
TRBJ2-4,few,TRBV5-5,-,CASSGSGLDGNF,TGTGCCAGCAGCGGGTCAGGGCTAGATGGTAACTTC
TRBJ2-3,-,TRBV11-2,-,CASTTSRDSPLDTQYF,TGTGCCAGCACTACCAGCCGGGACTCTCCGCTGGATACGCAGTATTTT
TRBJ2-3,-,TRBV12-3/TRBV12-4,-,CASSPPVAGDTQYF,TGTGCCAGCAGCCCCCCGGTGGCTGGAGATACGCAGTATTTT
TRBJ2-3,few,TRBV5-5,-,CASSSLVGTDTQYF,TGTGCCAGCAGCTCCCTCGTGGGCACAGATACGCAGTATTTT
TRBJ2-1,many,TRBV20-1,TRBD2,CSARETGGRDNEQFF,TGCAGTGCTAGAGAGACGGGGGGGAGGGACAATGAGCAGTTCTTC
TRBJ1-1,few,TRBV9,-,CASSATDYRNTEAFF,TGTGCCAGCAGCGCGACGGACTATAGGAACACTGAAGCTTTCTTT
TRBJ2-5,-,TRBV24-1,TRBD2,CATSDLQAGGRETQYF,TGTGCCACCAGTGATTTGCAGGCGGGGGGGCGAGAGACCCAGTACTTC
TRBJ2-1,many,TRBV4-3,-,CASSQDGGGPYYNEQFF,TGCGCCAGCAGCCAAGATGGTGGGGGCCCCTACTACAATGAGCAGTTCTTC
TRBJ1-5,few,TRBV7-6,-,CASGTGQGQPQHF,TGTGCCAGCGGGACTGGTCAGGGTCAGCCCCAGCATTTT
TRBJ2-5,-,TRBV12-3/TRBV12-4,TRBD1,CASSFVGQGIRETQYF,TGTGCCAGCAGTTTTGTAGGACAGGGGATACGAGAGACCCAGTACTTC
TRBJ2-3,-,TRBV6-5,TRBD2,CASASGIDTQYF,TGTGCCAGCGCGAGCGGGATAGATACGCAGTATTTT
TRBJ2-1,-,TRBV29-1,-,CSVVINEQFF,TGCAGCGTTGTGATAAATGAGCAGTTCTTC
TRBJ2-3,many,TRBV4-2,TRBD2,CASSQGSGGADTQYF,TGTGCCAGCAGCCAAGGGAGCGGGGGGGCAGATACGCAGTATTTT
TRBJ2-5,-,TRBV4-1,TRBD2,CASSQELAGGPQETQYF,TGCGCCAGCAGCCAAGAACTAGCGGGGGGCCCCCAGGAGACCCAGTACTTC
TRBJ2-1,few,TRBV4-1,-,CASSPGPPEQFF,TGCGCCAGCAGCCCGGGACCTCCTGAGCAGTTCTTC
TRBJ2-5,-,TRBV4-1,TRBD1,CASSQVAGGSETQYF,TGCGCCAGCAGCCAAGTGGCAGGGGGATCGGAGACCCAGTACTTC
TRBJ2-1,few,TRBV29-1,-,CSVDSGLYNEQFF,TGCAGCGTTGATTCCGGGCTGTACAATGAGCAGTTCTTC
TRBJ1-1,few,TRBV6-5,TRBD1,CASSQGGSSQAFF,TGTGCCAGCAGCCAAGGGGGCTCTTCGCAGGCTTTCTTT
TRBJ2-3,-,TRBV7-2,TRBD2,CASSFTGGVGDTQYF,TGTGCCAGCAGCTTTACGGGGGGGGTTGGAGATACGCAGTATTTT
TRBJ2-1,medium-sized,TRBV7-9,-,CASSFNRRQFF,TGTGCCAGCAGCTTCAATCGGAGGCAGTTCTTC
TRBJ2-1,-,TRBV7-2,TRBD1,CASSPGRDRGRQGTYNEQFF,TGTGCCAGCAGCCCAGGCAGGGACAGGGGAAGGCAGGGGACCTACAATGAGCAGTTCTTC
TRBJ1-2,-,TRBV7-9,-,CASRSGSNYGYTF,TGTGCCAGCAGATCGGGGAGTAACTATGGCTACACCTTC
TRBJ2-3,-,TRBV29-1,TRBD1,CSVVRGHADTQYF,TGCAGCGTTGTCAGGGGGCATGCAGATACGCAGTATTTT
TRBJ1-4,few,TRBV4-1,-,CASSERGVSEKLFF,TGCGCCAGCAGCGAACGGGGTGTGAGTGAAAAACTGTTTTTT
TRBJ2-3,many,TRBV7-9,-,CASSTRGRGAEDTQYF,TGTGCCAGCAGCACCCGAGGGCGCGGGGCTGAGGATACGCAGTATTTT
TRBJ1-1,-,TRBV7-9,-,CASSLVQVNTEAFF,TGTGCCAGCAGCTTAGTACAGGTCAACACTGAAGCTTTCTTT